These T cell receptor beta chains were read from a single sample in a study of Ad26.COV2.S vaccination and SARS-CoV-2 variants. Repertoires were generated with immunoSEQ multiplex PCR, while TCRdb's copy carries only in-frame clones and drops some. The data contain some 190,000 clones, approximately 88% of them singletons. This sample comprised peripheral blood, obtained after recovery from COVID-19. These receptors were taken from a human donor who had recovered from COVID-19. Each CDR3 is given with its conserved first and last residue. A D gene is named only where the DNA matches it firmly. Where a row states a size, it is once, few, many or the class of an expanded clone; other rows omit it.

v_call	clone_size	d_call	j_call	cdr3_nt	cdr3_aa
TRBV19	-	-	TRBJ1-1	TGTGCCAGTAGTATTTCAGGGAGGACTGAAGCTTTCTTT	CASSISGRTEAFF
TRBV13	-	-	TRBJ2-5	TGTGCCAGCAGCTTAGCAGGCAGTCAAGAGACCCAGTACTTC	CASSLAGSQETQYF
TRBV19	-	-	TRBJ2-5	TGTGCCAGTAGTATAGGACAGGCTAAGACCCAGTACTTC	CASSIGQAKTQYF
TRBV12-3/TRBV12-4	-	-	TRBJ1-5	TGTGCCAGCAGTTTAGAGGTGAATCAGCCCCAGCATTTT	CASSLEVNQPQHF
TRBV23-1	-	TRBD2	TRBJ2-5	TGCGCCAGCAGTCAATCGCAGTTAGCGGGAGGGAAGGGGGAGACCCAGTACTTC	CASSQSQLAGGKGETQYF
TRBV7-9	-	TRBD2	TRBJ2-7	TGTGCCAGCAGCTCCGATGGTGTTGAGACTAGCGGAGCCTACGAGCAGTACTTC	CASSSDGVETSGAYEQYF
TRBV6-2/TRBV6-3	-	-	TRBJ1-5	TGTGCCAGCAGTTACCTCCCCACAGGACTCAATCAGCCCCAGCATTTT	CASSYLPTGLNQPQHF
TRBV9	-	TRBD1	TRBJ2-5	TGTGCCAGCAGCGTAGGTCCCGGGACAGGGTCCGAGACCCAGTACTTC	CASSVGPGTGSETQYF
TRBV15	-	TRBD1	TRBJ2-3	TGTGCCACCAGCAGGAGACAGGGGATAAATGCAGATACGCAGTATTTT	CATSRRQGINADTQYF
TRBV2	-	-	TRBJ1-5	TGTGCCAGCAGTCCACAGGGAGGAAGCAATCAGCCCCAGCATTTT	CASSPQGGSNQPQHF
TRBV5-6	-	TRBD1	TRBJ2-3	TGTGCCAGCAGCTCCTGGACAGGACGAGATACGCAGTATTTT	CASSSWTGRDTQYF
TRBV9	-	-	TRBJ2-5	TGTGCCAGCACCCCCCGAGGTGGGGGGCCCCAAGAGACCCAGTACTTC	CASTPRGGGPQETQYF
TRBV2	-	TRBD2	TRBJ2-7	TGTGCCAGCAGCGGGGGGGGACTAGCGGGACACGAGCAGTACTTC	CASSGGGLAGHEQYF
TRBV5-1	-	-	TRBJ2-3	TGCGCCAGCAGCGACCACGGTGCAGATACGCAGTATTTT	CASSDHGADTQYF
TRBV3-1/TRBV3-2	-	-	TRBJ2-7	TGTGCCAGCAGCTCTGGACTTTCCACCTACGAGCAGTACTTC	CASSSGLSTYEQYF
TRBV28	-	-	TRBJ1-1	TGTGCCAGCGGAGGGGGGACTGAAGCTTTCTTT	CASGGGTEAFF
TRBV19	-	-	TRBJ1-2	TGTGCCAGTAGTATTCGGGCAGGCCAAGGCTACACCTTC	CASSIRAGQGYTF
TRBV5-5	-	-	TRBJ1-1	TGTGCCAGCAGCTTGGTTGAGGTGCGGGGAACGTTGGACACTGAAGCTTTCTTT	CASSLVEVRGTLDTEAFF
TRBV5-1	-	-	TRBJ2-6	TGCGCCAGCAGCTACGACAGGCTACCTGGGGCCAACGTCCTGACTTTC	CASSYDRLPGANVLTF
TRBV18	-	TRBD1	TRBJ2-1	TGTGCCAGCTCACCGGGACAGGGTACCTACAATGAGCAGTTCTTC	CASSPGQGTYNEQFF
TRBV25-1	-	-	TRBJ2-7	TGTGCCAGCAGACTGGCCTACGAGCAGTACTTC	CASRLAYEQYF
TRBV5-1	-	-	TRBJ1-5	TGCGCCAGCAGCTTGGGCGGTACTAATCAGCCCCAGCATTTT	CASSLGGTNQPQHF
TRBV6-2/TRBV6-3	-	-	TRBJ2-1	TGTGCCAGCACTTACTCGTGGGGCAATAGCAACAATGAGCAGTTCTTC	CASTYSWGNSNNEQFF
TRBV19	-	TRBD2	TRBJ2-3	TGTGCCAGTAGTATTTCGCGGGGGGGCACAGATACGCAGTATTTT	CASSISRGGTDTQYF
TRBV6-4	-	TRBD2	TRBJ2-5	TGTGCCAGCAGCCGACTAGCGGGAGAGACCCAGTACTTC	CASSRLAGETQYF
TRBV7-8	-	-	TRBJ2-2	TGTGCCAGCAGCTTTGCGAGTTTTGTGGGGGAGCTGTTTTTT	CASSFASFVGELFF
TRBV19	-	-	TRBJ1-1	TGTGCCAGTAGCATAACGAACACCGGGCCAGAAGCTTTCTTT	CASSITNTGPEAFF
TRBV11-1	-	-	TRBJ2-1	TGTGCCAGCAGGGTCTCGGCGGGGTTGTACAATGAGCAGTTCTTC	CASRVSAGLYNEQFF
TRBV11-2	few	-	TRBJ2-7	TGTGCCAGCAGCTTAATGGGGGCCTACGAGCAGTACTTC	CASSLMGAYEQYF
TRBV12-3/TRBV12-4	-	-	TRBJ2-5	TGTGCCAGCAGTTTAAAGGGGGGGACCCAGTACTTC	CASSLKGGTQYF
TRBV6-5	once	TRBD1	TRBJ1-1	TGTGCCAGCCGGGACAGCCTGAACACTGAAGCTTTCTTT	CASRDSLNTEAFF
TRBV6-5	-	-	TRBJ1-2	TGTGCCAGCAGTTCCGGGACCCTGGGCTACACCTTC	CASSSGTLGYTF
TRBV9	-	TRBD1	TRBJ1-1	TGTGCCAGCAGCGTAGATACAGGGGACACTGAAGCTTTCTTT	CASSVDTGDTEAFF
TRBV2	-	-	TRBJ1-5	TGTGCCAGCAAGGGCACCTCGCAGCCCCAGCATTTT	CASKGTSQPQHF
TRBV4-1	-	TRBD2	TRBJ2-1	TGCGCCAGCAGCCAAGAGGGGACTAGCGGATACAATGAGCAGTTCTTC	CASSQEGTSGYNEQFF
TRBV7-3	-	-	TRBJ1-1	TGTGCCAGCAGCTCGCAGGGTACGAACACTGAAGCTTTCTTT	CASSSQGTNTEAFF
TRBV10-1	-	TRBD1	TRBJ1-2	TGCGCCAGCAGTGAGCCGCCGGACAGGGGGCTCCGTGGCTACACCTTC	CASSEPPDRGLRGYTF
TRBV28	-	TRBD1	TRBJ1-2	TGTGCCAGCGCTCAGGGGGACTATGGCTACACCTTC	CASAQGDYGYTF
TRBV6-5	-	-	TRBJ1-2	TGTGCCAGCAGGGTACACGACGGCTACACCTTC	CASRVHDGYTF
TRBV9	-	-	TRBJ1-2	TGTGCCAGCAGCGTAGGTCGACTGGACTATGGCTACACCTTC	CASSVGRLDYGYTF
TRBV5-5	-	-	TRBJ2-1	TGTGCCAGCAGCTGGACAGCTTACAATGAGCAGTTCTTC	CASSWTAYNEQFF
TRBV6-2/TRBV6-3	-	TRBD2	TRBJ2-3	TGTGCCAGCAGTTACGTCTCGGGAGGTACTGCAGATACGCAGTATTTT	CASSYVSGGTADTQYF
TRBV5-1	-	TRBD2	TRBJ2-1	TGCGCCAGCAGCTTTACCGGGACTAGAATGGGTGAGCAGTTCTTC	CASSFTGTRMGEQFF
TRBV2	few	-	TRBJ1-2	TGTGCCAGCAGTGCAGGGGCAGTTTATGGCTACACCTTC	CASSAGAVYGYTF
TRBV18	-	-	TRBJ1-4	TGTGCCAGCCGGGCAGGACGAGGTGAAAAACTGTTTTTT	CASRAGRGEKLFF
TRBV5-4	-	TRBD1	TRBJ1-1	TGTGCCAGCAGCTCTCGGTCCGGGACAGCGTTACCGGAAGCTTTCTTT	CASSSRSGTALPEAFF
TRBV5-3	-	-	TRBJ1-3	TGTGCCAGAAGCTTGCCGGACCTTGGAAACACCATATATTTT	CARSLPDLGNTIYF
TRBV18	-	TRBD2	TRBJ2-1	TGTGCCAGCTCACAAGGGACTAGCGGGAGGATTGAGCAGTTCTTC	CASSQGTSGRIEQFF
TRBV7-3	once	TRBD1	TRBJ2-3	TGTGCCAGCAGCTTCGGGACAGGGGGCAGAGATACGCAGTATTTT	CASSFGTGGRDTQYF
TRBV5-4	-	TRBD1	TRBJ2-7	TGTGCCAGCAGCCCACGACAGGGTATCAACGAGCAGTACTTC	CASSPRQGINEQYF
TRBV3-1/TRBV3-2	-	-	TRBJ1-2	TGTGCCAGCAGCCAAGAAGGGACCAAGTCCTATGGCTACACCTTC	CASSQEGTKSYGYTF
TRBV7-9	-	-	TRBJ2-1	TGTGCCAGCAGCTTATCGGACAATGAGCAGTTCTTC	CASSLSDNEQFF
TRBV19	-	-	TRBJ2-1	TGTGCCAGTAGTATCCACGGCGGTCCTTCCTACAATGAGCAGTTCTTC	CASSIHGGPSYNEQFF